Below are 23 T cell receptor beta chains sequenced from a single sample in a study of immune cell composition in non-small cell lung cancer. Only in-frame clones appear in the TCRdb table, and some are missing; sequencing was by immunoSEQ multiplex PCR. The sample consists of some 2,700 clones, roughly 80% of them appearing once. Source material: lung tumor tissue. The receptors come from a human donor with non-small cell lung cancer.

Here the CDR3 DNA reads TGTGCCAGCAGCTTGGCGGGGGACTTCTATAATTCACCCCTCCACTTT. Protein sequence: CASSLAGDFYNSPLHF. The chain joins TRBV5-6 to TRBJ1-6; the D gene is possibly TRBD1 (5 bases). The CDR3 extends over 16 amino acids. The germline V gene has CDR1 SGHDT and CDR2 YYEEEE. The V gene lost 0 bases and the J gene lost 3 bases, with 10 bases spanning the gap.

This chain links TRBV11-2 with TRBJ1-5; 7 bases are shared with TRBD1. J lost 7 bases, V lost 2 bases, and 5 bases had no gene match. The CDR3 sequence is 14 residues long. In germline, CDR1 is SGHAT, CDR2 FQNNGV. The CDR3 sequence: CASSLRGLGQPQHF. The CDR3 coding sequence is TGTGCCAGCAGCTTAAGGGGGCTCGGGCAGCCCCAGCATTTT.

This rearrangement joins TRBV14 to TRBJ1-2; the match to TRBD1 covers 10 bases. The CDR3 extends over 16 amino acids. The trim removed 3 bases at V and 2 bases at J, leaving 6 bases unmatched. Germline CDR1 and CDR2: SGHDN and FVKESK. The CDR3 DNA reads as TGTGCCAGCAGCCACGGACAGGGGGTGAAAAACTATGGCTACACCTTC. This gives the protein CASSHGQGVKNYGYTF. Combining the CDR3 with reference TRBV14 and TRBJ1-2 gives the whole variable domain EAGVTQFPSHSVIEKGQTVTLRCDPISGHDNLYWYRRVMGKEIKFLLHFVKESKQDESGMPNNRFLAERTGGTYSTLKVQPAELEDSGVYFCASSHGQGVKNYGYTFGSGTRLTVV.

Only one count was recorded for this clone. CDR3 DNA: TGTGCCAGCAGCCACCTTACTAGCGGGGGGTTGGACAATGAGCAGTTCTTC. It translates to CASSHLTSGGLDNEQFF. The chain has TRBV5-4 and TRBJ2-1; 12 bases fit TRBD2. The CDR3 consists of 17 residues. Germline V gives CDR1 SGHNT, CDR2 YYREEE (reference sequence). The V segment lost 4 bases and the J segment 5 bases; nucleotides outside the gene matches: 10.

The chain joins TRBV5-4 to TRBJ2-3, with D possibly TRBD1 on 6 matching bases. The CDR3 is 14 residues long. Trimming pared 6 bases from V and 6 bases from J, leaving 17 bases between. Germline V gene data show CDR1 as SGHNT and CDR2 as YYREEE (reference sequence). The CDR3 region has the DNA TGTGCCAGCACTCTCCAGGGGAACAGGGATACGCAGTATTTT. It yields the protein CASTLQGNRDTQYF.

The chain uses TRBV7-2 and TRBJ2-5; D unclear. Germline V lookup: CDR1 SGHTA, CDR2 FQGNSA. Trimming pared 3 bases from V and 4 bases from J, leaving 6 bases between. CDR3 size: 12 residues. The DNA for the CDR3 is TGTGCCAGCAGCTTCTATCGAGAGACCCAGTACTTC. Protein product: CASSFYRETQYF.

The chain is built from TRBV5-6 and TRBJ2-2, with D hard to call. There are 13 residues in the CDR3. Germline-derived CDR1 and CDR2 are SGHDT and YYEEEE. V was cut by 4 bases and J by 1 base, with 5 bases left in between. The CDR3 region is CASSRQNTGELFF. The CDR3 DNA reads TGTGCCAGCAGCCGACAGAACACCGGGGAGCTGTTTTTT.

This chain connects TRBV10-1 to TRBJ2-7; TRBD2 matches at 15 bases. The CDR3 runs to 18 residues. With V trimmed by 4 bases and J by 2 bases, 9 bases remained unmatched. Germline V CDR1 and CDR2: WNHNN, SYGVQD (reference sequence). The CDR3 is CASSAPGTSGGLTYEQYF. The CDR3 coding sequence is TGCGCCAGCAGTGCCCCCGGGACTAGCGGGGGGCTGACCTACGAGCAGTACTTC.

This clone is classed as large. The chain is built from TRBV6-6 and TRBJ1-5; 8 bases line up with TRBD1. CDR1 is MNHNY and CDR2 is SVGAGI in the germline V gene (reference sequence). Unmatched junction bases numbered 8, after V lost 10 bases and J lost 3 bases. CDR3 length: 14 amino acids. CDR3: CATLGQGNNQPQHF. CDR3 in DNA: TGTGCCACCCTCGGACAGGGCAACAATCAGCCCCAGCATTTT.

The V and J genes are TRBV7-9 and TRBJ2-5; D remains unclear. The V end lost 2 bases, the J end lost 4 bases, and 14 bases lay between the germline ends. The CDR3 has 15 residues. CDR1 SEHNR and CDR2 FQNEAQ come from the germline V gene (reference sequence). CDR3 sequence: CASSLSSAGLETQYF. CDR3 nucleotides: TGTGCCAGCAGCTTATCGTCGGCAGGCCTAGAGACCCAGTACTTC.

This sequence joins TRBV6-1 and TRBJ1-6; unclear D gene. V was cut by 6 bases and J by 2 bases, with 11 bases left in between. The CDR3 runs to 15 residues. Germline V gives CDR1 MNHNS, CDR2 SASEGT. CDR3: CASRPAGAYNSPLHF. As DNA, the CDR3 is TGTGCCAGCAGACCTGCAGGTGCCTATAATTCACCCCTCCACTTT.

V usage is TRBV14 and J usage is TRBJ1-1; 7 nucleotides match TRBD1. V lost 4 bases, J lost 1 base, and 9 bases stayed unmatched. The CDR3 runs 16 residues. Germline V gene sequence: CDR1 SGHDN, CDR2 FVKESK. The CDR3 loop reads CASSPYRQGRNTEAFF. Written as DNA, the CDR3 is TGTGCCAGCAGCCCCTACCGACAGGGTAGGAACACTGAAGCTTTCTTT. Full variable domain (missing parts from reference TRBV14 and TRBJ1-1): EAGVTQFPSHSVIEKGQTVTLRCDPISGHDNLYWYRRVMGKEIKFLLHFVKESKQDESGMPNNRFLAERTGGTYSTLKVQPAELEDSGVYFCASSPYRQGRNTEAFFGQGTRLTVV.

The chain has TRBV5-4 and TRBJ2-1; 11 bases fit TRBD2. The germline gives CDR1 SGHNT, CDR2 YYREEE (reference sequence). This CDR3 has 15 amino acids. Trimming took 2 bases from V and 2 from J; bases not matched to a gene: 0. The CDR3 loop is CASSFSGGAYNEQFF. CDR3 nucleotide sequence: TGTGCCAGCAGCTTTAGCGGGGGGGCCTACAATGAGCAGTTCTTC.

This clone was seen a handful of times. V and J are TRBV5-4 and TRBJ2-2; 9 positions match TRBD1. Germline values: CDR1 SGHNT, CDR2 YYREEE (reference sequence). This CDR3 spans 16 amino acids. Trimming removed 4 bases from V and 4 bases from J; junction bases left unmatched: 8. DNA of the CDR3: TGTGCCAGCAGCCGAAGCCGGGACAGGGCCACCGGGGAGCTGTTTTTT. Amino acids: CASSRSRDRATGELFF. Based on the CDR3 plus reference TRBV5-4 and TRBJ2-2, the full variable domain is ETGVTQSPTHLIKTRGQQVTLRCSSQSGHNTVSWYQQALGQGPQFIFQYYREEENGRGNFPPRFSGLQFPNYSSELNVNALELDDSALYLCASSRSRDRATGELFFGEGSRLTVL.

V is TRBV18 and J is TRBJ2-3, with 7 bases identical to TRBD1. The CDR3 consists of 15 residues. V gave up 3 bases and J gave up 1 base; unmatched junction bases: 4. Germline lookup yields CDR1 KGHSH and CDR2 LQKENI. CDR3 loop: CASSPGQVGTDTQYF. The CDR3 DNA follows: TGTGCCAGCTCACCCGGACAGGTGGGCACAGATACGCAGTATTTT. The full variable domain, rest sourced from reference TRBV18 and TRBJ2-3, is NAGVMQNPRHLVRRRGQEARLRCSPMKGHSHVYWYRQLPEEGLKFMVYLQKENIIDESGMPKERFSAEFPKEGPSILRIQQVVRGDSAAYFCASSPGQVGTDTQYFGPGTRLTVL.

The sample holds a few counts of this clone. The J gene is TRBJ2-2, the V gene TRBV5-1; 12 positions match TRBD2. After removal of 4 bases from V and 6 bases from J, the junction contained 7 bases not matched to a gene. Per germline, CDR1 SGHRS and CDR2 YFSETQ. The CDR3 has 16 amino acids. The CDR3 DNA sequence: TGCGCCAGCAGCCTGAGGACTAGCGGGGATGCCGGGGAGCTGTTTTTT. Residues: CASSLRTSGDAGELFF.

This clone was seen once. CDR3 loop: CASSRKRQALENTEAFF. The CDR3 DNA reads as TGCGCCAGCTCAAGGAAGAGACAGGCGCTAGAAAACACTGAAGCTTTCTTT. The rearrangement joins TRBV5-1 to TRBJ1-1, with D perhaps matching TRBD1 (6 bases). Germline values: CDR1 SGHRS, CDR2 YFSETQ. Trimming took 7 bases from V and 2 from J, leaving 24 bases between them. This CDR3 has 17 residues.

The chain joins TRBV19 to TRBJ1-2; D not resolved. The CDR3 is 15 residues long. V dropped 5 bases and J dropped 1 base, with 14 bases sitting between them. CDR1 is LNHDA, CDR2 SQIVND, per germline (reference sequence). CDR3: CASSARPGFNYGYTF. The CDR3 nucleotides are TGTGCCAGTAGTGCTAGACCGGGGTTTAACTATGGCTACACCTTC.

The gene calls are TRBV5-1 and TRBJ2-5; D remains ambiguous. CDR1 is SGHRS, CDR2 YFSETQ, per germline. CDR3 length: 15 amino acids. V lost 0 bases to trimming and J lost 1 base, with 10 bases between them. CDR3 nucleotides: TGCGCCAGCAGCTTGGGGTCAGGATTCCAAGAGACCCAGTACTTC. Protein: CASSLGSGFQETQYF.

The chain recombines TRBV19 with TRBJ2-7; possible D gene TRBD2, 6 bases. V gave up 4 bases and J gave up 9 bases, with 19 bases separating them. The germline V gene encodes CDR1 LNHDA and CDR2 SQIVND (reference sequence). The CDR3 is made up of 14 amino acids. The chain's CDR3 is CASSKPTAGPGQYF. The CDR3 region has the DNA TGTGCCAGTAGTAAACCCACAGCGGGCCCCGGGCAGTACTTC.

The rearrangement uses TRBV4-1 and TRBJ2-7; a possible D gene is TRBD2 (6 bases). The CDR3 is made up of 14 amino acids. The germline V gene has CDR1 MGHRA and CDR2 YSYEKL. Trimming cost V 3 bases and J 2 bases, with 11 bases left between them. This CDR3 is CASSQGGLTYEQYF. Here the CDR3 DNA reads TGCGCCAGCAGCCAGGGGGGACTGACCTACGAGCAGTACTTC.

This clone was counted a single time. This chain connects TRBV7-9 to TRBJ1-4; D unclear. The CDR3 is made up of 14 amino acids. The V and J ends lost 5 bases and 7 bases respectively, with 14 bases between them. Per the germline V gene, CDR1 is SEHNR and CDR2 is FQNEAQ (reference sequence). The CDR3 nucleotides are TGTGCCAGCAGCATAGACACAAATGGTGAAAAACTGTTTTTT. Translating gives CASSIDTNGEKLFF.

V usage is TRBV5-4 and J usage is TRBJ1-1, with 9 bases matching TRBD1. Germline V lookup: CDR1 SGHNT, CDR2 YYREEE (reference sequence). The CDR3 length is 16 residues. V shed 3 bases and J 0 bases; nucleotides not matched to a gene: 6. CDR3 DNA: TGTGCCAGCAGCTCGGGACAGGGAAAGGTGAACACTGAAGCTTTCTTT. This encodes CASSSGQGKVNTEAFF.